This T cell receptor beta chain is drawn from a study of T-cell memory formation after mild COVID-19. About this clonotype itself: The antigen remains unidentified.

Employing constant-segment primers, 5'RACE generated TCR alpha and TCR beta cDNA libraries bearing sample barcodes and UMIs. TCRdb passed the 5' RACE reads through MiXCR, listing each CDR3 protein once. The repertoire holds some 62,000 distinct CDR3 sequences, with about 9.4% as singletons. V dropped 6 bases and J dropped 2; count of bases not matched to a gene: 4. Looked up from germline, CDR1 is SGHKS and CDR2 is YYEKEE (reference sequence). The CDR3 covers 16 residues. Study-level points and caveats: Whereas later expanders leaned CD4+, clones contracting day 15 to 85 showed a balanced CD4/CD8 makeup. Mostly located in CM and EM were contracting CD4+ clones, with contracting CD8+ clones located in EMRA. Detection of some responders pre-infection suggested pre-existing cross-reactive memory T cells participated.

The source is a young man who had mild COVID-19 (a few samples of this study predate the infection). Cell type and time point are not known. The J gene is TRBJ2-3, the V gene TRBV5-5, with TRBD2 matching 15 bases. The sample taken for sequencing was PBMCs or a T cell subset sorted from them (not recorded which). The DNA for the CDR3 is TGTGCCAGCAAAGGACTAGCGGGGGGGGCCACAGATACGCAGTATTTT. Protein sequence: CASKGLAGGATDTQYF.